This TCR beta chain was recorded in a study of memory CD4+ T cells and cytomegalovirus serostatus (dated by TCRdb to about 2019). Background on the whole study: The cohort included some 35 healthy adults from Belgium, of whom 9 were CMV seropositive and 24 were CMV seronegative. CD4+ memory TCRbeta repertoires of a Belgian cohort with known cytomegalovirus serostatus were sequenced in order to replicate a published TCR-based CMV serostatus classifier. The research as a whole found: Only CD4+CD45RO+ memory cells were sequenced, in contrast to the original study, in which naive and memory CD4+ and CD8+ populations were covered. CMV serostatus prediction reached a median bootstrapped AUC of roughly 0.96 with the original framework and 0.91 with a US-trained random forest. Results were interpreted as suggesting that the CMV-associated TCR signature is largely present in the CD4+ memory repertoire. Among the approximately 160 previously reported CMV-associated TCRbeta sequences, some 67 showed up in the CD4+ memory repertoires, with each one found in between one and five individuals. On the Belgian cohort, the classifier based on the original framework reached a median bootstrapped AUC of 0.95, with a 95% CI of 0.76-1.00.

The Quick-DNA Microprep Kit was used to extract genomic DNA from the sorted cells. Amplification of TCRbeta DNA was done with the immunoSEQ hsTCRbeta kit, following the protocol from the manufacturer. An Illumina MiSeq instrument was used to sequence the TCRbeta libraries. The paper's processing steps were these. Removing out-of-frame sequences left 2,204,828 distinct TCRbeta sequences, an average of roughly 68,000 per individual. Each individual was scored by the count of about 150 previously reported CMV-associated TCRbeta sequences and the total productive distinct TCRbeta count. A beta-binomial model was reimplemented in Python, and scikit-learn random forests with default parameters were trained on US cohort data. Classifier performance on the Belgian cohort was summarized as median AUC with percentile confidence intervals calculated over 10,000 bootstrap iterations. In its TCRdb copy, this immuneACCESS table keeps in-frame sequences only and misses some clones. Where compared with another copy, unresolved V genes explain less than half of these, and the others have no known cause. V and J calls and clone size come straight from that table; D and trimming were deduced from the DNA. Counted in this sample were about 56,000 clones; 70% to 80% of them appeared once. 2.6% of the sample rests with the top ten.

Single viable CD3+CD4+CD8-CD45RO+ cells were sorted as memory CD4+ T cells on a FACSAria II. CMV serostatus was determined using a Roche Elecsys assay that detects serum IgG against CMV pp150, pp28, p38 and p52. Once the samples were thawed, total CD4+ T cells were enriched through positive selection using CD4 magnetic microbeads. The samples came from a different study that was designed specifically to examine the CD4+ T cell memory repertoire. Peripheral blood mononuclear cells were isolated and cryopreserved following standard operating procedures; serum was stored at -80 °C. Staining used CD3-PerCP (BW264/56), CD4-APC (RPA-T4), CD45RO-PE (UCHT1) and CD8-Pacific Orange (3B5) antibodies, with Sytox blue excluding non-viable cells. Points on this clone: There is no known antigen for this receptor. Base qualities were left out, and no much larger clone turns up one base away.

The germline V end is reduced by 2 bases and the J end by 3 bases; junction bases left unmatched: 20. Including the terminal cysteine and phenylalanine, the CDR3 comprises 20 residues. Only the CDR3 DNA stays, 60 bases, in frame from base 1. Via the germline V gene, CDR1 is ENHRY and CDR2 SYGVKD. The rearrangement joined TRBV10-3 to TRBJ2-7; a stretch of 9 junction bases matches TRBD2. This TCR was sampled from an adult in good health and CMV-seropositive. Sequencing input: memory CD4+ T cells from blood. In nucleotide form, the sequence is TGTGCCATCAGTGAGATGGGGCACAGGGGTCTGACTAGCGGACGCTACGAGCAGTACTTC. This gives the protein CAISEMGHRGLTSGRYEQYF.